The source of this T cell receptor (beta chain) is a study of cytomegalovirus exposure and HLA in healthy donors. The study's findings and limits: In a later analysis, a missense DCLRE1C variant was linked to TCR beta V- and J-gene trimming. Rarity marked most TCR sequences, yet some public TCRs occurred in many donors.

Both 60 Vbeta primers and 13 Jbeta primers went into the PCR. Authors' analysis steps: Around 10 million of the 80 million or so unique TCR beta chains counted in a later analysis were shared. Sequenced by immunoSEQ multiplex PCR; TCRdb stores in-frame clones only, minus some. V, J and clone size are those of that table, while D and trimming were read from the DNA. The sample lists over 150,000 clones, 73% seen once, with under 5.5% in the top ten. With V trimmed by 5 bases and J by 8 bases, 7 bases remained unmatched. The CDR3 contains 14 residues. Germline CDR1 reads MNHEY; CDR2 reads SVGAGI. Of note for this clone: Its antigen remains unknown.

The origin of this receptor is a woman between 18 and 29 years old in good health and CMV-seropositive. Material for sequencing was PBMCs. V is TRBV6-5 and J is TRBJ1-4; TRBD1 aligns across 8 bases. The CDR3: CASSADRVDEKLFF. For the CDR3, the DNA is TGTGCCAGCAGTGCGGACAGGGTTGACGAAAAACTGTTTTTT.